Sequencing of this T cell receptor beta chain was carried out in a study of T-cell memory formation after mild COVID-19. Each CDR3 protein is one row after TCRdb ran MiXCR on the 5' RACE reads. Of 550,000 to 600,000 distinct CDR3 sequences listed, 17% are singletons. This clonotype was detected a few times. Antigen unknown. This CDR3 is built from 14 residues. Germline assignment: CDR1 LNHNV and CDR2 YYDKDF (reference sequence). The germline V and J ends were trimmed by 0 bases and 8 bases, with 11 bases remaining between them. General study results and limits: Memory cells collected pre-infection included some clones that later responded, suggesting cross-reactive memory joined.

The receptor comes from an adult woman who had mild COVID-19 (a few samples of this study predate the infection). Cell type and time point are not known. This chain connects TRBV15 to TRBJ2-4; D possibly matches TRBD1 or TRBD2 (5 bases each). The sequenced sample was PBMCs or a T cell subset sorted from them (not recorded which). The CDR3 loop reads CATSRERDGYIQYF. CDR3 nucleotide sequence: TGTGCCACCAGCAGAGAGAGGGACGGTTACATTCAGTACTTC. Variable domain in full (rest from reference TRBV15 and TRBJ2-4): DAMVIQNPRYQVTQFGKPVTLSCSQTLNHNVMYWYQQKSSQAPKLLFHYYDKDFNNEADTPDNFQSRRPNTSFCFLDIRSPGLGDTAMYLCATSRERDGYIQYFGAGTRLSVL.